This TCR beta chain was sequenced in a study of post-analysis software for immune sequencing data. Included in the TCR beta cDNA libraries were unique molecular identifiers. T cells numbering about 0.85 to 10 million yielded 500,000 to 550,000 cDNA molecules. A single record per CDR3 protein comes from TCRdb applying MiXCR to the PCR reads. The data show under 200,000 distinct CDR3 sequences, 29% seen once. Study-wide results and limits: Pronounced co-clustering by F measure was evident among identically batched samples. Significantly decreased normalized Chao1 diversity was recorded for multiple sclerosis patients relative to controls. Compared with controls, patients had more of roughly five TRBV segments, including TRBV5-6, TRBV5-1 and TRBV20-1.

The table lists this clonotype with a few counts. Antigen specificity is unknown. The CDR3 sequence is 15 residues long. Trimming removed 5 bases at V and 7 bases at J, with 17 bases between. The V gene's germline CDR1 is SEHNR and CDR2 FQNEAQ (reference sequence). The sequence was obtained from a girl aged 2-17 years with multiple sclerosis. V is TRBV7-9 and J is TRBJ1-4; D not certain. Sequencing input: blood. In DNA, the CDR3 is TGTGCCAGCAGCCCTCCGGGGAGTAACGGTGAAAAACTGTTTTTT. Amino acid sequence: CASSPPGSNGEKLFF.